This T cell receptor (beta chain) was recovered during a study of blood T cell repertoires in COVID-19. Study information: COVID-19 samples collected from the United States, Italy and Spain covered acute and convalescent phases. Sources were T cells, B-cell-depleted T cells, or PBMCs; the material itself was cDNA or gDNA.

V was shortened by 4 bases and J by 3 bases, with 4 bases between the two germline ends. CDR3 length: 11 residues. Germline lookup yields CDR1 LNHDA and CDR2 SQIVND (reference sequence). Using immunoSEQ multiplex PCR, the repertoire was profiled, and TCRdb retains in-frame clones only, with some absent. Of fewer than 200,000 clones detected, 88% appear once; the ten largest clones hold about 6.3%. This chain connects TRBV19 to TRBJ2-7; D is ambiguous. Sequencing was carried out using peripheral blood. The clonotype originates from a man aged 40-49 years with active or convalescent COVID-19. The CDR3 here is CASSTYYEQYF. CDR3 nucleotides: TGTGCCAGTAGTACCTACTACGAGCAGTACTTC.